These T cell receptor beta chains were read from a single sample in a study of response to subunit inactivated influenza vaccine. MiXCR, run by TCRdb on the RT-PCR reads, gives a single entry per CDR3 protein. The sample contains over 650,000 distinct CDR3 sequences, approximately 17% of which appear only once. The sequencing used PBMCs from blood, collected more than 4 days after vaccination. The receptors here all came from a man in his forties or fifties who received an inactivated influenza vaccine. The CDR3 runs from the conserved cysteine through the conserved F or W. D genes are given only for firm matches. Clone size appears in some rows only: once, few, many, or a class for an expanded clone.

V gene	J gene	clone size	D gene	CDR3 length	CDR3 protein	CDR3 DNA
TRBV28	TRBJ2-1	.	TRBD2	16	CASSYRVAGGHNEQFF	TGTGCCAGCAGTTACCGGGTAGCGGGGGGCCACAATGAGCAGTTCTTC
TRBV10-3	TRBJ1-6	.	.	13	CAISESGKSPLHF	TGTGCCATCAGTGAGTCCGGGAAATCACCCCTCCACTTT
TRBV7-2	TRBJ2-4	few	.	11	CASSLEGPQYF	TGTGCCAGCAGCCTAGAGGGTCCACAGTACTTC
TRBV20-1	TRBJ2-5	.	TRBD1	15	CSVDRGRFLGETQYF	TGCAGTGTTGACAGGGGGCGATTTTTGGGAGAGACCCAGTACTTC
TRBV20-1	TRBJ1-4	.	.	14	CSARIGGGNEKLFF	TGCAGTGCTAGAATCGGGGGCGGTAATGAAAAACTGTTTTTT
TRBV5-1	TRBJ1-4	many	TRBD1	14	CASSPDRGTEKLFF	TGCGCCAGCAGCCCAGACAGGGGGACCGAAAAACTGTTTTTT
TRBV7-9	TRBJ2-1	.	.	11	CASQWGSEQFF	TGTGCCAGCCAGTGGGGGAGTGAGCAGTTCTTC
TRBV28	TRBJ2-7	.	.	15	CASRIISGGIYEQYF	TGTGCCAGCAGGATTATATCTGGGGGCATCTACGAGCAGTACTTC
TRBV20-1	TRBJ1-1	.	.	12	CSVGQMGTEAFF	TGCAGTGTAGGGCAGATGGGCACTGAAGCTTTCTTT
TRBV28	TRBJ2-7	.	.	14	CASSKGGQVYEQYF	TGTGCCAGCAGTAAGGGGGGACAAGTCTACGAGCAGTACTTC
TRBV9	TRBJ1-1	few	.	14	CASSVGGRATEAFF	TGTGCCAGCAGCGTAGGTGGCAGGGCCACTGAAGCTTTCTTT
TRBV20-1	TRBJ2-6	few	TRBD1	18	CSALPWTGGYSGANVLTF	TGCAGTGCCCTTCCATGGACAGGGGGATACTCTGGGGCCAACGTCCTGACTTTC
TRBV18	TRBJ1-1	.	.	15	CASSADGGGGTEAFF	TGTGCCAGCTCAGCAGATGGGGGGGGCGGCACTGAAGCTTTCTTT
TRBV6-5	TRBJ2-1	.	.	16	CASSYGGASLYNEQFF	TGTGCCAGCAGTTACGGAGGGGCTAGCCTCTACAATGAGCAGTTCTTC